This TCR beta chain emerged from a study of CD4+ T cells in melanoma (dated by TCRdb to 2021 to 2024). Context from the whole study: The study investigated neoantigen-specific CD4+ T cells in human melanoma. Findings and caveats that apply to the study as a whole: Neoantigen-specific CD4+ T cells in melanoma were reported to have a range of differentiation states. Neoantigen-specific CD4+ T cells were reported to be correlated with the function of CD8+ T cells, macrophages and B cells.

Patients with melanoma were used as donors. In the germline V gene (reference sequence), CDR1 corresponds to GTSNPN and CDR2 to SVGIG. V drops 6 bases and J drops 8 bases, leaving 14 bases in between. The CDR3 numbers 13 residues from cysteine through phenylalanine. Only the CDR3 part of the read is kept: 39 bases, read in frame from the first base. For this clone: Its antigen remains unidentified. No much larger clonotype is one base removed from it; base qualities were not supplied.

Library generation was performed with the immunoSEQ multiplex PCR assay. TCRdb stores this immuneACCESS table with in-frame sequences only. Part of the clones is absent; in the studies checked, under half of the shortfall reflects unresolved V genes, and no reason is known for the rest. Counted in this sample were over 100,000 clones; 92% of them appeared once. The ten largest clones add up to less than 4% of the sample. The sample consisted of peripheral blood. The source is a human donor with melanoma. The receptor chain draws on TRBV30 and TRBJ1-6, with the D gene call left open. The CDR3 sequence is CACLPLSDSPLHF. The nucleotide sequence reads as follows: TGTGCCTGCTTACCCCTATCGGATTCACCCCTCCACTTT.